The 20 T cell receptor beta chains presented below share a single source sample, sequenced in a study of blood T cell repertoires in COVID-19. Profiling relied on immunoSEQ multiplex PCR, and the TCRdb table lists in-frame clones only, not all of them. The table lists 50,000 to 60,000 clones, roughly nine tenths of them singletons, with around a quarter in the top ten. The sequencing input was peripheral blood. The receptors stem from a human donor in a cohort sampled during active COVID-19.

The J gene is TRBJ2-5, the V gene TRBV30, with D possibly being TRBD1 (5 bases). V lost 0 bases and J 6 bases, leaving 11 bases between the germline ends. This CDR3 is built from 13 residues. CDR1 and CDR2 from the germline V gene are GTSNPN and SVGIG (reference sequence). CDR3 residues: CAWSVGAAQTQYF. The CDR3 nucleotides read TGTGCCTGGAGTGTAGGGGCGGCTCAGACCCAGTACTTC.

The CDR3 DNA reads as TGTGCCAGCAGCGCTGGGGGACTCCAATCCTACGAGCAGTACTTC. This translates into CASSAGGLQSYEQYF. This chain joins TRBV7-2 and TRBJ2-7; D may be TRBD2 (6 bases). Germline V gives CDR1 SGHTA, CDR2 FQGNSA. Trimming cost V 5 bases and J 1 base, with 15 bases left between them. This CDR3 is built from 15 residues.

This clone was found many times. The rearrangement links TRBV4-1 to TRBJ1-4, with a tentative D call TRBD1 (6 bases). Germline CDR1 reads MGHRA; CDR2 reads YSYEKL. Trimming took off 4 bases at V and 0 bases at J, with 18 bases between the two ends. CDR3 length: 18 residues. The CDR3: CASSRTPGQTATNEKLFF. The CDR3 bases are TGCGCCAGCAGCCGAACGCCCGGACAGACTGCAACTAATGAAAAACTGTTTTTT.

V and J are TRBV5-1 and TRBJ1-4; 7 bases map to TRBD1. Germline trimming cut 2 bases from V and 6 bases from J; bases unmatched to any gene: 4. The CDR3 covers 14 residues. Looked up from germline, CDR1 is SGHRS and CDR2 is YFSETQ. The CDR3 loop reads CASSFEGGHEKLFF. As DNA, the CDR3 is TGCGCCAGCAGCTTCGAAGGGGGCCATGAAAAACTGTTTTTT. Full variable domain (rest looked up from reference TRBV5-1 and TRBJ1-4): KAGVTQTPRYLIKTRGQQVTLSCSPISGHRSVSWYQQTPGQGLQFLFEYFSETQRNKGNFPGRFSGRQFSNSRSEMNVSTLELGDSALYLCASSFEGGHEKLFFGSGTQLSVL.

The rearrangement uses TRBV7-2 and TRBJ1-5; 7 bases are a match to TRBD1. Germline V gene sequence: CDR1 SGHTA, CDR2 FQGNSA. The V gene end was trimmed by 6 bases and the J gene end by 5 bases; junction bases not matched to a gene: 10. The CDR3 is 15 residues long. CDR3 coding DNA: TGTGCCAGCAGTCAAACAGGGGATTTCTATCAGCCCCAGCATTTT. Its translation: CASSQTGDFYQPQHF.

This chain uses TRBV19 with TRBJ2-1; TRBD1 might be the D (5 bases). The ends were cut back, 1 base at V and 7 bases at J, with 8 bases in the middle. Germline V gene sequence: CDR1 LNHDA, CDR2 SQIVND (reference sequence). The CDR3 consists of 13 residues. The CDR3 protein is CASSIVRGNEQFF. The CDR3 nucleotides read TGTGCCAGTAGTATAGTTAGGGGTAATGAGCAGTTCTTC.

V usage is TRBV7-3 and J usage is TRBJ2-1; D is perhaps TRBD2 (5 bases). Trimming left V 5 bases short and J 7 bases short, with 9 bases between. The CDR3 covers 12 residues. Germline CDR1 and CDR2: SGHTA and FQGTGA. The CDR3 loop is CASSRTGNEQFF. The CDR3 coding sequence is TGTGCCAGCAGCCGGACTGGAAATGAGCAGTTCTTC. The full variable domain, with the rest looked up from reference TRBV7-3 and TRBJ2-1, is GAGVSQTPSNKVTEKGKYVELRCDPISGHTALYWYRQSLGQGPEFLIYFQGTGAADDSGLPNDRFFAVRPEGSVSTLKIQRTERGDSAVYLCASSRTGNEQFFGPGTRLTVL.

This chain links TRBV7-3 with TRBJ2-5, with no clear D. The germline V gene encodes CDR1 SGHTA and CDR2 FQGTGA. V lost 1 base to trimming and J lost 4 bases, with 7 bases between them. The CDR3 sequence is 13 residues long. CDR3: CASSLRSGETQYF. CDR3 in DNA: TGTGCCAGCAGCTTAAGGAGTGGAGAGACCCAGTACTTC. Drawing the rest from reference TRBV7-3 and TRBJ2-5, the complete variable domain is GAGVSQTPSNKVTEKGKYVELRCDPISGHTALYWYRQSLGQGPEFLIYFQGTGAADDSGLPNDRFFAVRPEGSVSTLKIQRTERGDSAVYLCASSLRSGETQYFGPGTRLLVL.

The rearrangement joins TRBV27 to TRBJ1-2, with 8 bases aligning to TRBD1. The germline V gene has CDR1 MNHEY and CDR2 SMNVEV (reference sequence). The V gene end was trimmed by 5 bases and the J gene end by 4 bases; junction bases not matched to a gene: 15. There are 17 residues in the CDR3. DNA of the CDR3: TGTGCCAGCAGTGTAGCGTCAGGGGGCGATATGGGCTATGGCTACACCTTC. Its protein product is CASSVASGGDMGYGYTF.

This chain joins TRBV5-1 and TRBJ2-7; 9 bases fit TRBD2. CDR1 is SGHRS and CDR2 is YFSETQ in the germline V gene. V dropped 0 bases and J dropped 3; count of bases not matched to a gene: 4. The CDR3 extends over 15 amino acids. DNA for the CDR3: TGCGCCAGCAGCTTGGGAGCGGGGGGTCGCTACGAGCAGTACTTC. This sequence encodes CASSLGAGGRYEQYF.

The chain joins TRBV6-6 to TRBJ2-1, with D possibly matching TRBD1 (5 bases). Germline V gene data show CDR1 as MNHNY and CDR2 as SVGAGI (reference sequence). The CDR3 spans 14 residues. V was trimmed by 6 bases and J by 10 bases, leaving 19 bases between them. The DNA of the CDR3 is TGTGCCAGCAGCCCTCCCGACAGTCGGCAGGAGCAGTTCTTC. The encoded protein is CASSPPDSRQEQFF.

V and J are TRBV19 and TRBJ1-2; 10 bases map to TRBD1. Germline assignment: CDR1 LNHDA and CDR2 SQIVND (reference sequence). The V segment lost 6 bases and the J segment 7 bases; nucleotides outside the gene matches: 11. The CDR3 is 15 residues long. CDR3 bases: TGTGCCAGTAGCTCCGGGACAGGGGAGTGGAGTGGCTACACCTTC. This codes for CASSSGTGEWSGYTF.

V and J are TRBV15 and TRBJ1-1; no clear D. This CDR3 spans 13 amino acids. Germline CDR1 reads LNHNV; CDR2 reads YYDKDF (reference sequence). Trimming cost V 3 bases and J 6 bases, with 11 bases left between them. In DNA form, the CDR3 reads TGTGCCACCAGCAGCCTAGAGGATCCTGAAGCTTTCTTT. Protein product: CATSSLEDPEAFF. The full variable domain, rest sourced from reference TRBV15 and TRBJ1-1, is DAMVIQNPRYQVTQFGKPVTLSCSQTLNHNVMYWYQQKSSQAPKLLFHYYDKDFNNEADTPDNFQSRRPNTSFCFLDIRSPGLGDTAMYLCATSSLEDPEAFFGQGTRLTVV.

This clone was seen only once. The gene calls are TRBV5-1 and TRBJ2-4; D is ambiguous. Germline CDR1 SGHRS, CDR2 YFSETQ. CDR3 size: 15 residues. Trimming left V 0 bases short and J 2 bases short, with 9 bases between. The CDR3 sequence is CASSLDVSPKNIQYF. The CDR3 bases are TGCGCCAGCAGCTTGGATGTTAGCCCCAAAAACATTCAGTACTTC.

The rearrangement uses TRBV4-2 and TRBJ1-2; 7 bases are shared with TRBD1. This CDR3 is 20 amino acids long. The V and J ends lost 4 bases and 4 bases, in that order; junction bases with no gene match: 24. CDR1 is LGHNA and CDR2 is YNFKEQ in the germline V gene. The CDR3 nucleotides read TGTGCCAGCAGCCGTCGCCCGCGGAGACAGGGTCTACTAGGGGGCTATGGCTACACCTTC. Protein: CASSRRPRRQGLLGGYGYTF.

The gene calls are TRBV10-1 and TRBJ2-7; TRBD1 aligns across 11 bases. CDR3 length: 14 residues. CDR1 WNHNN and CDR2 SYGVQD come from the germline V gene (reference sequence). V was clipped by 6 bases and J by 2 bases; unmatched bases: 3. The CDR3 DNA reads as TGCGCCAGCAGGGGGACAGGGGGGGCCTACGAGCAGTACGTC. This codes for CASRGTGGAYEQYV.

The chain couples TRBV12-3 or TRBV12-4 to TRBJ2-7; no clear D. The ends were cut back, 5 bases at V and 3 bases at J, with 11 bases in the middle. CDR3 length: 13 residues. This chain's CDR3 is CASSEAGFYEQYF. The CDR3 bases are TGTGCCAGCAGTGAAGCAGGATTCTACGAGCAGTACTTC.

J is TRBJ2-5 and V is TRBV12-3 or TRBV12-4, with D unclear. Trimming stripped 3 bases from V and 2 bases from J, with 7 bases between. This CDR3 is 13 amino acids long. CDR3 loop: CASSFEQQETQYF. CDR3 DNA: TGTGCCAGCAGTTTCGAACAGCAAGAGACCCAGTACTTC.

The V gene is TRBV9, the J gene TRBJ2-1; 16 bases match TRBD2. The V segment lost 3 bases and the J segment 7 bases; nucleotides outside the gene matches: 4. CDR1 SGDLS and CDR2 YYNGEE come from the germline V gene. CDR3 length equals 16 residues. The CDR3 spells CASSEGLAGGQNEQFF. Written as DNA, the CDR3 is TGTGCCAGCAGCGAGGGACTAGCGGGGGGGCAAAATGAGCAGTTCTTC.

This CDR3 is CASSPFSGGDTQYF. The CDR3 DNA sequence: TGTGCCAGCAGCCCTTTTAGCGGGGGGGATACGCAGTATTTT. The V and J genes are TRBV7-3 and TRBJ2-3; 10 nucleotides match TRBD2. The CDR3 extends over 14 amino acids. The V segment lost 5 bases and the J segment 6 bases; nucleotides outside the gene matches: 5. Germline loops: CDR1 SGHTA, CDR2 FQGTGA.